This T cell receptor beta chain is from a study of control samples from healthy donors and cancer patients. Some clones are missing from TCRdb's copy, which holds only in-frame ones; the method was immunoSEQ multiplex PCR. The table shows some 120,000 clones, with approximately 89% occurring only once. Specimen: blood. This receptor was taken from a man aged 55-75 years in good health.

The DNA for the CDR3 is TGTGCCAGTAGGCTAGCGGGGGAAGGTGATACGCAGTATTTT. Protein: CASRLAGEGDTQYF. The rearrangement uses TRBV19 and TRBJ2-3; 10 bases line up with TRBD2. This CDR3 is 14 amino acids long. The V and J ends lost 6 bases and 6 bases, in that order; junction bases with no gene match: 6. The germline V gene encodes CDR1 LNHDA and CDR2 SQIVND (reference sequence).